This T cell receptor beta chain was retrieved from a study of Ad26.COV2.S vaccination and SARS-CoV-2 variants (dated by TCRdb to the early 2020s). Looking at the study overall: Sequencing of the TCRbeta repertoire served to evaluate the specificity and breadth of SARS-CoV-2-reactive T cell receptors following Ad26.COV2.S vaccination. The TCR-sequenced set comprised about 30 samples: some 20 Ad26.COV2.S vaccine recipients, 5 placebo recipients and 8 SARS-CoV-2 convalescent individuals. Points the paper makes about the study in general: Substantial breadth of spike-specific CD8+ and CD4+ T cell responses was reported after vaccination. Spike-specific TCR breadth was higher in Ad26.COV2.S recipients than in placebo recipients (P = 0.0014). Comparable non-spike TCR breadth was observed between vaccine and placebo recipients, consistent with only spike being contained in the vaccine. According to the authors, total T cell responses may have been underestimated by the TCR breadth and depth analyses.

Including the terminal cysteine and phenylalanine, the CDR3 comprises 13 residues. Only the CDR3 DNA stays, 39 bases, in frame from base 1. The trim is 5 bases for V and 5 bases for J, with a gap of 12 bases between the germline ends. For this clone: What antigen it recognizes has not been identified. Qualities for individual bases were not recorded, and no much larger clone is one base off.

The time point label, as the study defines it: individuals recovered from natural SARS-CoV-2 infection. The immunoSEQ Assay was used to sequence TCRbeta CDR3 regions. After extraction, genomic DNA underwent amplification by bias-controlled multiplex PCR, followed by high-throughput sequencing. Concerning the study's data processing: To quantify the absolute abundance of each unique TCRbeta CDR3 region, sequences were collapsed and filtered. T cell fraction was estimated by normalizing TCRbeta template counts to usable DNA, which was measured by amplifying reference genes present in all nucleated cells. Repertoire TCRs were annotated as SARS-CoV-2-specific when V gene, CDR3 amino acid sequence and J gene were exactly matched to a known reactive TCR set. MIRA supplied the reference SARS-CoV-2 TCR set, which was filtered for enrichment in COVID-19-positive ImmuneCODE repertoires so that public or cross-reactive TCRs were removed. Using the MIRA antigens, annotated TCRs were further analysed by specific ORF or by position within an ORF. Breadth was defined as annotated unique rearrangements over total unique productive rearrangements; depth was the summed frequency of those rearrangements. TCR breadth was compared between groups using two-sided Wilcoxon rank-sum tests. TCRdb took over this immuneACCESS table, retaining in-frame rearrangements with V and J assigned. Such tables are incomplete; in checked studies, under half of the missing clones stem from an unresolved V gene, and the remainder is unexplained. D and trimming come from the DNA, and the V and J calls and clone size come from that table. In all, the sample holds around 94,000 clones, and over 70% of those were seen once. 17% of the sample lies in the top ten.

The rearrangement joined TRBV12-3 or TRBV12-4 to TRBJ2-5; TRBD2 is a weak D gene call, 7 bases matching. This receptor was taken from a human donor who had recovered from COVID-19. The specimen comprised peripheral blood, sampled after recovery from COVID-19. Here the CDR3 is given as CASSGGASETQYF. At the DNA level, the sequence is TGTGCCAGCAGTGGGGGGGCGTCTGAGACCCAGTACTTC.